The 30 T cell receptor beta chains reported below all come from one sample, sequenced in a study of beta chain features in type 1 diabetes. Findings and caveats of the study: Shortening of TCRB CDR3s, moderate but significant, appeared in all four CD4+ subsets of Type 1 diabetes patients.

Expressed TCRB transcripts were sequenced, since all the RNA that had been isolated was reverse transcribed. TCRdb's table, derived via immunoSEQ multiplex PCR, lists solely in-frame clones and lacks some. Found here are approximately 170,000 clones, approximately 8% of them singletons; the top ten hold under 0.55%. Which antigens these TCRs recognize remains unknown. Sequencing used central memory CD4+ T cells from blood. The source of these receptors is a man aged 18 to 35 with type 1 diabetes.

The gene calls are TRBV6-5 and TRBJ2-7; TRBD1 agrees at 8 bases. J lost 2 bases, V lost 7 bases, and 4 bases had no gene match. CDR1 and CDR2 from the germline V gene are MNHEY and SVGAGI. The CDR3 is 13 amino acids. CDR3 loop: CASTQTGAYEQYF. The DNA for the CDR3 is TGTGCCAGCACCCAGACAGGGGCCTACGAGCAGTACTTC.

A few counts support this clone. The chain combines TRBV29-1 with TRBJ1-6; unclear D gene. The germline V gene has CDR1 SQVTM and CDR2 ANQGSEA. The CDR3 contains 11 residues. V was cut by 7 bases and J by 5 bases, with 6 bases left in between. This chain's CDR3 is CSAGDNSPLHF. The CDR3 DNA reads TGCAGCGCCGGGGATAATTCACCCCTCCACTTT.

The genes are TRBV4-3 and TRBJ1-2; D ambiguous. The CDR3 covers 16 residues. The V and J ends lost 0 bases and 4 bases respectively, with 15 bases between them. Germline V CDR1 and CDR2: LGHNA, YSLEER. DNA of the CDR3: TGCGCCAGCAGCCAAGATCAGGCAGGAAAGCTCTATGGCTACACCTTC. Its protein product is CASSQDQAGKLYGYTF.

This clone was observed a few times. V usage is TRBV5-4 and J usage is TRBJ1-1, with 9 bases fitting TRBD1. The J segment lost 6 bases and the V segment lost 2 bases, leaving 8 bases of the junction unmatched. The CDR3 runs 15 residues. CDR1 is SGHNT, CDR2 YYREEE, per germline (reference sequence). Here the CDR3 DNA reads TGTGCCAGCAGCTTATCCCGTGGACAGGGGCCTGAAGCTTTCTTT. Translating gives CASSLSRGQGPEAFF.

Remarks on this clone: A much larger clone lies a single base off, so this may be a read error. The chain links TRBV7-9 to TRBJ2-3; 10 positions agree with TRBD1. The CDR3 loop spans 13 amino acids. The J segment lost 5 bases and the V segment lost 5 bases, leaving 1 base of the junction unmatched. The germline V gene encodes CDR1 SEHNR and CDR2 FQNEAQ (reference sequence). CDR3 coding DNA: TGTGCCAGCAGCCGGGACAGGGGAGATACGCAGTATTTT. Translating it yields CASSRDRGDTQYF.

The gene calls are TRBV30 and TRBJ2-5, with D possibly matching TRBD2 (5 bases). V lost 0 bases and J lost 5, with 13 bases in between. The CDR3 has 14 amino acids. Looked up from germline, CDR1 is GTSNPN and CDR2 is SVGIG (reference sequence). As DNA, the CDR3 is TGTGCCTGGAGTGTCGAACTAGGATTGGAGACCCAGTACTTC. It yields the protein CAWSVELGLETQYF.

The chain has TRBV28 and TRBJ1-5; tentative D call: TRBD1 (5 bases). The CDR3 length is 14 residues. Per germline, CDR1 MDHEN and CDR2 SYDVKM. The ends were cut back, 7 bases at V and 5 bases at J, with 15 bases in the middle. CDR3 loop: CASTSKGLDQPQHF. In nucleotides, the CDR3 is TGTGCCAGCACTTCTAAGGGGCTGGATCAGCCCCAGCATTTT. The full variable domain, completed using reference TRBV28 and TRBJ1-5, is DVKVTQSSRYLVKRTGEKVFLECVQDMDHENMFWYRQDPGLGLRLIYFSYDVKMKEKGDIPEGYSVSREKKERFSLILESASTNQTSMYLCASTSKGLDQPQHFGDGTRLSIL.

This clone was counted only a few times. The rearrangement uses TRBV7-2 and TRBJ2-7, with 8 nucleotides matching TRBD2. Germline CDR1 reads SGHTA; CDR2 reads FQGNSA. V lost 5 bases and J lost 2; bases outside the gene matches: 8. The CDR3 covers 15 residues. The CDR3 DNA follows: TGTGCCAGCAGCCCCCGGGGAGCGGGGGCCTACGAGCAGTACTTC. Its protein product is CASSPRGAGAYEQYF. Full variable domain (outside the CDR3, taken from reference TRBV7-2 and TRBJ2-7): GAGVSQSPSNKVTEKGKDVELRCDPISGHTALYWYRQSLGQGLEFLIYFQGNSAPDKSGLPSDRFSAERTGGSVSTLTIQRTQQEDSAVYLCASSPRGAGAYEQYFGPGTRLTVT.

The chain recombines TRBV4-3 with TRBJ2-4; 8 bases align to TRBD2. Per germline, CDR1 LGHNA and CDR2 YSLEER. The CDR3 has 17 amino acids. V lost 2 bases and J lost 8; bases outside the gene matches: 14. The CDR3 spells CASSQTQTGGSGDIQYF. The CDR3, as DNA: TGCGCCAGCAGCCAAACGCAGACGGGGGGGTCTGGGGACATTCAGTACTTC.

CDR3 nucleotide sequence: TGTGCCAGTAGTACCGGGGACTGGATAGAAACCCAGTACTTC. Amino acid sequence: CASSTGDWIETQYF. The J gene is TRBJ2-5, the V gene TRBV19; TRBD2 might be the D (6 bases). The germline V and J ends were trimmed by 4 bases and 8 bases, with 17 bases remaining between them. Germline CDR1 and CDR2: LNHDA and SQIVND (reference sequence). The length of the CDR3 is 14 residues.

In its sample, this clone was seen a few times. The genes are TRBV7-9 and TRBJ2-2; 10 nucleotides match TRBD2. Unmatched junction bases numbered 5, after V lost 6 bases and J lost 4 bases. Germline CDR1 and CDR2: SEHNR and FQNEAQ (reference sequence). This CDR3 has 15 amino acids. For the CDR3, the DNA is TGTGCCAGCAGTTTGGGACTAGCGAGCACCGGGGAGCTGTTTTTT. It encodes CASSLGLASTGELFF.

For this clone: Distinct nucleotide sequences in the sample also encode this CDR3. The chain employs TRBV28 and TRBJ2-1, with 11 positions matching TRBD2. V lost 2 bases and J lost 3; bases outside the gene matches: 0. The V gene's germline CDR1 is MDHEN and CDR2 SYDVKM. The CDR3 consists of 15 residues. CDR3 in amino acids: CASSLGLAGYNEQFF. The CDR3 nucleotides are TGTGCCAGCAGTTTAGGACTAGCGGGCTACAATGAGCAGTTCTTC.

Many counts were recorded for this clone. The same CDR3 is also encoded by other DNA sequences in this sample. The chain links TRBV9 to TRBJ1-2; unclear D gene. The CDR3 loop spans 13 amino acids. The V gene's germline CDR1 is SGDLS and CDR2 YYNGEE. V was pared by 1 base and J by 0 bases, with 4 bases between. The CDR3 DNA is TGTGCCAGCAGCGTAATATCTAACTATGGCTACACCTTC. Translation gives CASSVISNYGYTF.

The CDR3 coding sequence is TGTGCCACCAGTAGGGACAGGGCGAGACTCTACGAGCAGTACTTC. Translating it yields CATSRDRARLYEQYF. The gene calls are TRBV15 and TRBJ2-7, with 9 bases lining up with TRBD1. The CDR3 has 15 amino acids. Germline V gene lookup returns CDR1 LNHNV and CDR2 YYDKDF (reference sequence). V was pared by 6 bases and J by 3 bases, with 9 bases of the junction left unmatched.

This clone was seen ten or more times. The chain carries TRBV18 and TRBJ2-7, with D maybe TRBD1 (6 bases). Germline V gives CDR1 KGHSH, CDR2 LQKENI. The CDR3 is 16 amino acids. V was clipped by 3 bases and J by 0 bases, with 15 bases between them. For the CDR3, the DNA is TGTGCCAGCTCACCCCCAGGGGCAGGGAACTCCTACGAGCAGTACTTC. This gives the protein CASSPPGAGNSYEQYF.

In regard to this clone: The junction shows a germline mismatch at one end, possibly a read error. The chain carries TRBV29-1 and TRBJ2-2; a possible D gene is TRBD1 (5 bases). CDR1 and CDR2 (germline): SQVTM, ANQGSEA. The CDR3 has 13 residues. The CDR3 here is CSGEFTGTGELFF. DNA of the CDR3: TGCAGCGGTGAATTTACAGGAACCGGGGAGCTGTTTTTT.

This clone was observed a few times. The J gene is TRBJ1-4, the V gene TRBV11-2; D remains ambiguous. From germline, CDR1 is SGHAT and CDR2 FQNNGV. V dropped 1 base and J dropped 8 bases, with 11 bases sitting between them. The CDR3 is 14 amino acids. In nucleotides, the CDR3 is TGTGCCAGCAGCTTAGGGCCCATAAAAGAAAAACTGTTTTTT. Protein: CASSLGPIKEKLFF.

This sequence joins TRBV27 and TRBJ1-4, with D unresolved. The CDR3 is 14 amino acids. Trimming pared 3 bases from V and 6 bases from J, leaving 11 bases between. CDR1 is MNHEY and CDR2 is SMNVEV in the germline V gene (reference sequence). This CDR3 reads CASSLSWADEKLFF. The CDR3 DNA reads TGTGCCAGCAGTTTGTCTTGGGCAGATGAAAAACTGTTTTTT.

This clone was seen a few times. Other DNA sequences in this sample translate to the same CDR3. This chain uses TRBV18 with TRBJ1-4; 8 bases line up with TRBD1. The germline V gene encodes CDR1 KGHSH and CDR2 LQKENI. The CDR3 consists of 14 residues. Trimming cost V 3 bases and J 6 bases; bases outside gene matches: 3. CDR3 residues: CASSPTGVDEKLFF. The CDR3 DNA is TGTGCCAGCTCACCGACAGGGGTGGATGAAAAACTGTTTTTT.

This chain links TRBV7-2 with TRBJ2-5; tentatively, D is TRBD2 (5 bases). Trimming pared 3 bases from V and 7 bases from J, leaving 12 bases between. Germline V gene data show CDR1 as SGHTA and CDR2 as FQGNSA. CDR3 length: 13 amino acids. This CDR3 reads CASSLASEGTQYF. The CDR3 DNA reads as TGTGCCAGCAGCTTGGCCTCCGAGGGGACCCAGTACTTC. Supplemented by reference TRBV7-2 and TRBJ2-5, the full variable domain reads GAGVSQSPSNKVTEKGKDVELRCDPISGHTALYWYRQSLGQGLEFLIYFQGNSAPDKSGLPSDRFSAERTGGSVSTLTIQRTQQEDSAVYLCASSLASEGTQYFGPGTRLLVL.

As DNA, the CDR3 is TGTGCCAGTAGGGTACAGGGGTTGAACACTGAAGCTTTCTTT. Amino acid sequence: CASRVQGLNTEAFF. The chain has TRBV19 and TRBJ1-1; 7 bases are shared with TRBD1. CDR1 is LNHDA and CDR2 is SQIVND in the germline V gene (reference sequence). The CDR3 length is 14 residues. V lost 6 bases to trimming and J lost 0 bases; unmatched junction nucleotides: 4.

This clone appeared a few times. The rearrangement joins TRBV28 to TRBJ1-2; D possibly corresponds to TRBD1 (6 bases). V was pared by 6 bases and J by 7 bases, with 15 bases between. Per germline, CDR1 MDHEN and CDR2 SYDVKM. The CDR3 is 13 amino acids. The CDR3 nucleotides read TGTGCCAGCAGGATATACAGGGAAGCTGGCTACACCTTC. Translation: CASRIYREAGYTF.

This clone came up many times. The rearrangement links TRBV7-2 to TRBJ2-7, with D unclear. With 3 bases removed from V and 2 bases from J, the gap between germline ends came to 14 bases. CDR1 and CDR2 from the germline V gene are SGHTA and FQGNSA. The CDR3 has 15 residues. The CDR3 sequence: CASSFTSIGAYEQYF. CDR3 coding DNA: TGTGCCAGCAGCTTCACTTCAATAGGAGCCTACGAGCAGTACTTC.

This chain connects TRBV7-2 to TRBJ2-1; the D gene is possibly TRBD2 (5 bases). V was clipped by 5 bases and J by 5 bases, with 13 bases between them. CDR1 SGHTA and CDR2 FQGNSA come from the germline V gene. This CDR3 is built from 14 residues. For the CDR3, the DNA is TGTGCCAGCAGCAGGGAGACTGTAGACAATGAGCAGTTCTTC. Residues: CASSRETVDNEQFF.

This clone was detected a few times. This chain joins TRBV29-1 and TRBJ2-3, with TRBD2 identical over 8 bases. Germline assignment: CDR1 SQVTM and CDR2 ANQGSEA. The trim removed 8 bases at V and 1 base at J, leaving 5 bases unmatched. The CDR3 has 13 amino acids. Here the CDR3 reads CSSSRGGTDTQYF. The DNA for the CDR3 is TGCAGCAGCTCGCGGGGGGGCACAGATACGCAGTATTTT.

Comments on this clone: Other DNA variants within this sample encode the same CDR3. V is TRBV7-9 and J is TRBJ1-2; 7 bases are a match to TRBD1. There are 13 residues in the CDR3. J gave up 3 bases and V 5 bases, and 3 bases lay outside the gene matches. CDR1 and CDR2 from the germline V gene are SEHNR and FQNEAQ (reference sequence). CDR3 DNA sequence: TGTGCCAGCAGCCCCGGACAGGACTATGGCTACACCTTC. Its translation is CASSPGQDYGYTF.

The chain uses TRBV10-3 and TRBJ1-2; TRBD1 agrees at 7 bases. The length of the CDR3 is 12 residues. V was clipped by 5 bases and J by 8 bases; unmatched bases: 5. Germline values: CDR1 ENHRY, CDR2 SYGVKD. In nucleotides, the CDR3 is TGTGCCATCAGTAGACAGGGCGAGGGCTACACCTTC. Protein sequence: CAISRQGEGYTF.

DNA for the CDR3: TGCAGCGGAACGGACAGTTCTGAGACTGAAGCTTTCTTT. This gives the protein CSGTDSSETEAFF. The chain employs TRBV29-1 and TRBJ1-1; D may be TRBD1 (6 bases). Germline V gene lookup returns CDR1 SQVTM and CDR2 ANQGSEA. V lost 7 bases and J lost 5, with 17 bases in between. The CDR3 runs to 13 residues.

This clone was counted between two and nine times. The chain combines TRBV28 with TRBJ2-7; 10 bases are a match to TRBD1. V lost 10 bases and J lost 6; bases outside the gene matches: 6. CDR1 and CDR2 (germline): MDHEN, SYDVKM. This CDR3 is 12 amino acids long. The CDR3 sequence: CATGGTGAEQYF. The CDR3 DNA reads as TGTGCCACGGGAGGGACAGGGGCCGAGCAGTACTTC.

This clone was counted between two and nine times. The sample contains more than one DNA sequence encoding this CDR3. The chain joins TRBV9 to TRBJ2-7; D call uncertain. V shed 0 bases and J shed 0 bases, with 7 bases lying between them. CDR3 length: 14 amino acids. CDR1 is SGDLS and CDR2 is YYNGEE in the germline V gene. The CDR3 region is CASSVGATSYEQYF. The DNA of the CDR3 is TGTGCCAGCAGCGTAGGAGCCACCTCCTACGAGCAGTACTTC.